A selection of T cell receptor beta chains follows, all from one sample in a study of CD8 T cells in ankylosing spondylitis. MiXCR, run by TCRdb on the 5' RACE reads, gives a single entry per CDR3 protein. The table shows 250,000 to 400,000 distinct CDR3 sequences, with under 14% occurring only once. Sequenced sample: blood, either unsorted or a sorted T cell fraction (not recorded which). These receptors all come from a female donor with ankylosing spondylitis or in good health (not recorded which). CDR3s include the opening cysteine and the closing phenylalanine or tryptophan. Each record gives: V gene, D gene, J gene, clone size, CDR3 DNA, CDR3 protein. A D gene is named only where the DNA matches it firmly. The size of a clone is reported for some rows only, either as once, few or many, or as a class for expanded clones.

TRBV5-5	TRBD1	TRBJ2-1	NA	TGTGCCAGCAGCTTGAAGCGGCTAGACAGGGTACACAATGAGCAGTTCTTC	CASSLKRLDRVHNEQFF
TRBV6-5	NA	TRBJ1-4	many	TGTGCCAGCAGTTACCTGCAACGTACTAATGAAAAACTGTTTTTT	CASSYLQRTNEKLFF
TRBV7-3	NA	TRBJ1-2	few	TGTGCCAGCAGCAAAAGTCTAGTTAGGGGGGCCTATGGCTACACCTTC	CASSKSLVRGAYGYTF
TRBV14	NA	TRBJ1-1	NA	TGTGCCAGCAGCCGGCACATGAACACTGAAGCTTTCTTT	CASSRHMNTEAFF
TRBV18	NA	TRBJ2-5	NA	TGTGCCAGCTCACTGGAGAGGACAGACCAAGAGACCCAGTACTTC	CASSLERTDQETQYF
TRBV4-3	TRBD1	TRBJ2-3	many	TGCGCCAGCAGCCAAGATGGGACAGCCACAGATACGCAGTATTTT	CASSQDGTATDTQYF
TRBV12-3/TRBV12-4	NA	TRBJ1-1	many	TGTGCCACCCACAGGTCTGGGTACCCCACTGAAGCTTTCTTT	CATHRSGYPTEAFF
TRBV27	NA	TRBJ1-1	NA	TGTGCCAGCAGGACGGGACGGAACACTGAAGCTTTCTTT	CASRTGRNTEAFF
TRBV7-2	NA	TRBJ2-1	few	TGTGCCAGCAGCCAGCCCACGGATGAGCAGTTCTTC	CASSQPTDEQFF
TRBV5-1	NA	TRBJ1-1	many	TGCGCCAGCAGGTCGGCAGGGAGGATGAACACTGAAGCTTTCTTT	CASRSAGRMNTEAFF
TRBV5-1	NA	TRBJ1-2	many	TGCGCCAGCAGCCCAGAAGGCCACTCAGGCGGCTACACCTTC	CASSPEGHSGGYTF
TRBV5-1	NA	TRBJ2-2	many	TGCGCCAGCAGCTTGGCCCTGGGGGCCGGGGAGCTGTTTTTT	CASSLALGAGELFF
TRBV5-1	TRBD2	TRBJ2-1	few	TGCGCCAGCAGCCGACTAGCGGGGGCCAACAATGAGCAGTTCTTC	CASSRLAGANNEQFF
TRBV7-2	NA	TRBJ1-3	many	TGTGCCAGCAGCTTCCCAGCTGGAAACACCATATATTTT	CASSFPAGNTIYF
TRBV12-5	NA	TRBJ2-2	few	TGTGCTAGTGGTTTGGAGTCCCACACCGGGGAGCTGTTTTTT	CASGLESHTGELFF